The rows below give T cell receptor beta chains drawn from one sample of a study of T cells in Graves' hyperthyroidism and ophthalmopathy. TCRdb reanalysed the multiplex PCR reads using MiXCR and keeps one entry per CDR3 protein. The sample holds 200,000 to 250,000 distinct CDR3 sequences, over 15% seen once. The material sequenced was blood. These TCRs come from a man aged 45-60 years with Graves' hyperthyroidism. CDR3s include the opening cysteine and the closing phenylalanine or tryptophan. The D gene is left open where the match is weak. Clone size is not always given. Where it is, it says once, few, many or a class for expanded clones.

TRBJ2-2,once,TRBV5-5,TRBD1,TGTGCCAGCAGCGAGACAGGGGTCGTATTCGGGGAGCTGTTTTTT,CASSETGVVFGELFF
TRBJ1-6,few,TRBV28,TRBD1,TGTGCCAGCAGTCCCTCCCCAGGGGGCTCACCCCTCCACTTT,CASSPSPGGSPLHF
TRBJ1-2,few,TRBV6-2/TRBV6-3,TRBD1,TGTGCCAGCAGTTTGACCGGGACAGGGGGACTCCTCAACTATGGCTACACCTTC,CASSLTGTGGLLNYGYTF
TRBJ2-1,.,TRBV2,TRBD1,TGTGCCAGCAGTGATGCAGGGGGCGTTGGGCAGTTCTTC,CASSDAGGVGQFF
TRBJ2-5,many,TRBV3-1,TRBD2,TGTGCCAGCAGCCAAGTAAGACTAGCGGGACGAGAAAAAGAGACCCAGTACTTC,CASSQVRLAGREKETQYF
TRBJ2-5,.,TRBV7-9,.,TGTGCCAGCAGCTTCCCTTGGGGGGGCATAGCGGAGACCCAGTACTTC,CASSFPWGGIAETQYF
TRBJ2-4,.,TRBV9,.,TGTGCCAGCAGCGTAGCGGCAGGGAGGAACATTCAGTACTTC,CASSVAAGRNIQYF
TRBJ1-3,.,TRBV10-1,.,TGCGCCAGCATAGACGACCCCACCATATATTTT,CASIDDPTIYF
TRBJ1-1,many,TRBV14,.,TGTGCCAGCAGCCGAAACACTGAAGCTTTCTTT,CASSRNTEAFF
TRBJ2-2,few,TRBV13,.,TGTGCCAGCAGCGTAGCGAAGGGGGCCGGGGAGCTGTTTTTT,CASSVAKGAGELFF
TRBJ2-2,once,TRBV5-4,.,TGTGCCAGCAGCTTGGGAGCGGGGAACACCGGGGAGCTGTTTTTT,CASSLGAGNTGELFF
TRBJ1-6,.,TRBV20-1,.,TGCAGTGCTAGTGGGTCAGGGTTTAATTCACCCCTCCACTTT,CSASGSGFNSPLHF
TRBJ1-6,.,TRBV2,.,TGTGCCAGCATGCTGGGGGCGCTTCAATCACCCCTCCACTTT,CASMLGALQSPLHF
TRBJ2-1,.,TRBV7-2,.,TGTGCCAGCAGCCGGACACGGGACATTGGGGGGAATGAGCAGTTCTTC,CASSRTRDIGGNEQFF
TRBJ2-2,few,TRBV6-1,TRBD2,TGTGCCAGCAGAACACTAGCGGGAGCCCGTCCCGCCGGGGAGCTGTTTTTT,CASRTLAGARPAGELFF
TRBJ1-5,.,TRBV10-3,.,TGTGCCATCAGTGAGTCTGGGGGGTACGATCAGCCCCAGCATTTT,CAISESGGYDQPQHF